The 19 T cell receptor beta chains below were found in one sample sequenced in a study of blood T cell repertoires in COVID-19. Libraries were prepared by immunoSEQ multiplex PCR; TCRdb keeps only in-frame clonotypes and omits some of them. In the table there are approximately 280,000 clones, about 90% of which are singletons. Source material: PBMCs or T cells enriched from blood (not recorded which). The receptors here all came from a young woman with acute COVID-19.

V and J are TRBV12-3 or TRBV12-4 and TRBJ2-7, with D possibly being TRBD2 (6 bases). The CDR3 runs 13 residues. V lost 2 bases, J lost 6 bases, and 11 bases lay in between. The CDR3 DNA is TGTGCCAGCAGTTTAATAGGAGGGCCCGAGCAGTACTTC. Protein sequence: CASSLIGGPEQYF.

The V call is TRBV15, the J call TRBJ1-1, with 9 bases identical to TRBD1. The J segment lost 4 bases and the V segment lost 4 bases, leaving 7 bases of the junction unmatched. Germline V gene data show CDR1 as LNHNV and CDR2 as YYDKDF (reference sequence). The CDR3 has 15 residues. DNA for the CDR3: TGTGCCACCAGCATGGACAGGGGAGTTGGCACTGAAGCTTTCTTT. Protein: CATSMDRGVGTEAFF. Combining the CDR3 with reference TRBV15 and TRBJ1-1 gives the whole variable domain DAMVIQNPRYQVTQFGKPVTLSCSQTLNHNVMYWYQQKSSQAPKLLFHYYDKDFNNEADTPDNFQSRRPNTSFCFLDIRSPGLGDTAMYLCATSMDRGVGTEAFFGQGTRLTVV.

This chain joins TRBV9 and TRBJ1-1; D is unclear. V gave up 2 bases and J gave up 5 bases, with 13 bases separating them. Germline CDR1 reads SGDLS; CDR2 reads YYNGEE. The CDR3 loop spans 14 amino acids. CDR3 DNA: TGTGCCAGCAGCGTCGGCTCAGCGGGAACTGAAGCTTTCTTT. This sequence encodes CASSVGSAGTEAFF.

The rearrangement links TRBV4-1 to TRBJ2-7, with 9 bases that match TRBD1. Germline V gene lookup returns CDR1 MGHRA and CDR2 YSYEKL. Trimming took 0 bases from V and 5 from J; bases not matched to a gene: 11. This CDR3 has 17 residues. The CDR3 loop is CASSQDQGQGYYHEQYF. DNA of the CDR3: TGCGCCAGCAGCCAAGATCAGGGACAGGGTTATTACCACGAGCAGTACTTC.

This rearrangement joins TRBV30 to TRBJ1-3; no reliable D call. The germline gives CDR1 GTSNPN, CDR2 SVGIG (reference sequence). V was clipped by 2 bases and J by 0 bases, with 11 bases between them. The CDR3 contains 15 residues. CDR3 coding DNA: TGTGCCTGGAGTCCCGCCACAAGCTCTGGAAACACCATATATTTT. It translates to CAWSPATSSGNTIYF.

CDR3 DNA sequence: TGTGCCAGCAGCTGGAGGGGACGGGGGGAGCTTTCACCCCTCCACTTT. Translated, it gives CASSWRGRGELSPLHF. The gene calls are TRBV7-8 and TRBJ1-6, with D tentatively TRBD1 (5 bases). V was trimmed by 4 bases and J by 9 bases, leaving 19 bases between them. Germline CDR1 reads SGHVS; CDR2 reads FQNEAQ. There are 16 residues in the CDR3.

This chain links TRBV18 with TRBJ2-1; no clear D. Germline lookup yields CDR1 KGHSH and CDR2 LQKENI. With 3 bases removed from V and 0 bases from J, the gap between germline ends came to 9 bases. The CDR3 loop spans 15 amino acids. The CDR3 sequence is CASSPGLSSYNEQFF. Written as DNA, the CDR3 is TGTGCCAGCTCACCGGGCCTAAGCTCCTACAATGAGCAGTTCTTC.

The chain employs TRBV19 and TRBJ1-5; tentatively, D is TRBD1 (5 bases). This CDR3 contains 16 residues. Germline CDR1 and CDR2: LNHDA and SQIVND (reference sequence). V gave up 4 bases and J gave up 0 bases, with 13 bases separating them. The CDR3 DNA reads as TGTGCCAGTAGTACTCGGAGACAGTATAGCAATCAGCCCCAGCATTTT. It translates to CASSTRRQYSNQPQHF.

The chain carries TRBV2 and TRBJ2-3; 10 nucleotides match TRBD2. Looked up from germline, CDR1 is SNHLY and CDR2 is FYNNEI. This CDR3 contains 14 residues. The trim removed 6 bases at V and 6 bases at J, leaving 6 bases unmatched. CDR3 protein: CASRGTSVLDTQYF. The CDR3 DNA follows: TGTGCCAGCAGAGGGACTAGCGTTTTGGATACGCAGTATTTT.

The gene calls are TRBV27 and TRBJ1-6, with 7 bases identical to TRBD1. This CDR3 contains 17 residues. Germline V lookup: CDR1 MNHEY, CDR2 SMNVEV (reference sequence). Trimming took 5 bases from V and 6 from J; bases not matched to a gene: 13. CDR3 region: CASSLLSMGTANSPLHF. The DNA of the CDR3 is TGTGCCAGCAGTCTTTTGAGCATGGGGACAGCTAATTCACCCCTCCACTTT.

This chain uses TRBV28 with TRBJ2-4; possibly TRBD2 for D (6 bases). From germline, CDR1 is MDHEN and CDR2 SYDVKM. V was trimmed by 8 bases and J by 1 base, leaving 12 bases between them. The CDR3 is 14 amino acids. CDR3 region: CASAFAGAKNIQYF. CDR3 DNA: TGTGCCAGCGCTTTTGCGGGGGCCAAAAACATTCAGTACTTC.

This CDR3 is CSARVSNIQYF. Here the CDR3 DNA reads TGCAGTGCTAGAGTGAGCAACATTCAGTACTTC. This rearrangement joins TRBV20-1 to TRBJ2-4; no clear D gene. The V and J ends lost 1 base and 7 bases respectively, with 5 bases between them. The CDR3 has 11 amino acids. Germline CDR1 DFQATT, CDR2 SNEGSKA (reference sequence).

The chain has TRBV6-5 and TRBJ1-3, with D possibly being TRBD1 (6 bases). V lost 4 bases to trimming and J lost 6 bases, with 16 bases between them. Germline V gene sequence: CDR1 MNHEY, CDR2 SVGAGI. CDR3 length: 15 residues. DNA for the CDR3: TGTGCCAGCAGTTTGACTGCAGGGGCAGTAAACACCATATATTTT. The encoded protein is CASSLTAGAVNTIYF.

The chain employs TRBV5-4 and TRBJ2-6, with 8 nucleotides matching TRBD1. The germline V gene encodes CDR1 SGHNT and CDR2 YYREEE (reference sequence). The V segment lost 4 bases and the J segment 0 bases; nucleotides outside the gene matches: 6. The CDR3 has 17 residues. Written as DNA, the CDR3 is TGTGCCAGCAGCCGGCGACAGGGGAGCTCTGGGGCCAACGTCCTGACTTTC. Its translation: CASSRRQGSSGANVLTF.

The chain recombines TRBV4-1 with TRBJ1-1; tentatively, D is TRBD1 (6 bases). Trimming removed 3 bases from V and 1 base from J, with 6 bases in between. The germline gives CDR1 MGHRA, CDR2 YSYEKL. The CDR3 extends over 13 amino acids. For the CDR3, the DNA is TGCGCCAGCAGCCAGGGACAGAACACTGAAGCTTTCTTT. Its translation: CASSQGQNTEAFF.

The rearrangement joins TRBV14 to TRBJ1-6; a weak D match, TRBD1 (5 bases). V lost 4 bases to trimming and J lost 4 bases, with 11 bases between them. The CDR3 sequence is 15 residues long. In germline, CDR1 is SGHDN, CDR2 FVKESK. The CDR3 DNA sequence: TGTGCCAGCAGCCCACGGACACGATATAATTCACCCCTCCACTTT. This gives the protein CASSPRTRYNSPLHF.

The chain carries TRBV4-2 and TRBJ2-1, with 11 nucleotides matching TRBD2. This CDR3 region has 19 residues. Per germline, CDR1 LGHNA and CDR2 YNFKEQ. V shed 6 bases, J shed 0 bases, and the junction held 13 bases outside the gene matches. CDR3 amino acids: CASRDGGASGRSSYNEQFF. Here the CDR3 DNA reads TGTGCCAGCAGGGACGGAGGTGCTAGCGGGAGGAGCTCCTACAATGAGCAGTTCTTC.

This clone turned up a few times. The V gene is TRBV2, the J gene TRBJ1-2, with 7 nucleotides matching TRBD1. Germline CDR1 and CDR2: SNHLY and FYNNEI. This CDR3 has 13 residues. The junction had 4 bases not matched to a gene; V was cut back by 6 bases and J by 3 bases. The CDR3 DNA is TGTGCCAGCAGACAAGGGACAGACTATGGCTACACCTTC. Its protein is CASRQGTDYGYTF.

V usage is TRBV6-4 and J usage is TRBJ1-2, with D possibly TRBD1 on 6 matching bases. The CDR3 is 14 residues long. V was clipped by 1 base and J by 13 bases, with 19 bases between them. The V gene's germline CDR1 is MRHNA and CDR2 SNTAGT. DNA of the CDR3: TGTGCCAGCAGTGACTTGGACAGCCCCTCTTCTTTCACCTTC. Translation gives CASSDLDSPSSFTF.